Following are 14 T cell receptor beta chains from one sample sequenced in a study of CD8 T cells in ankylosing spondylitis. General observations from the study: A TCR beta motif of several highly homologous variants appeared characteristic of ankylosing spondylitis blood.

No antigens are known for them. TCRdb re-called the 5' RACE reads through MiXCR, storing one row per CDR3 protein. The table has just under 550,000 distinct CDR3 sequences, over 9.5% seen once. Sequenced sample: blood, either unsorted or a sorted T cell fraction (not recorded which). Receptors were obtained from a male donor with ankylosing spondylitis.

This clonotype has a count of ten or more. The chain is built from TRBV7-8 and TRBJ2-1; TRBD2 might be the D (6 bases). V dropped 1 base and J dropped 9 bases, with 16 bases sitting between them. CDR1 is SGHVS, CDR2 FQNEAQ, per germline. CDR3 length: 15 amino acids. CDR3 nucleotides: TGTGCCAGCAGCTTAGAGGGGACTCCAAGAGGTGAGCAGTTCTTC. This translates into CASSLEGTPRGEQFF. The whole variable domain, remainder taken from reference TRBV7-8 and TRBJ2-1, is GAGVSQSPRYKVAKRGQDVALRCDPISGHVSLFWYQQALGQGPEFLTYFQNEAQLDKSGLPSDRFFAERPEGSVSTLKIQRTQQEDSAVYLCASSLEGTPRGEQFFGPGTRLTVL.

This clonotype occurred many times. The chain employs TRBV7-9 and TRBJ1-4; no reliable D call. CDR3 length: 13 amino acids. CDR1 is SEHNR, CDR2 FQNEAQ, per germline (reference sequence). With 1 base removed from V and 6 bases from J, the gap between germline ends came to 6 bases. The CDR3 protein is CASSLEQDEKLFF. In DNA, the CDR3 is TGTGCCAGCAGCTTAGAGCAGGATGAAAAACTGTTTTTT. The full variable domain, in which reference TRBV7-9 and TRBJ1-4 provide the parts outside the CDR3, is DTGVSQNPRHKITKRGQNVTFRCDPISEHNRLYWYRQTLGQGPEFLTYFQNEAQLEKSRLLSDRFSAERPKGSFSTLEIQRTEQGDSAMYLCASSLEQDEKLFFGSGTQLSVL.

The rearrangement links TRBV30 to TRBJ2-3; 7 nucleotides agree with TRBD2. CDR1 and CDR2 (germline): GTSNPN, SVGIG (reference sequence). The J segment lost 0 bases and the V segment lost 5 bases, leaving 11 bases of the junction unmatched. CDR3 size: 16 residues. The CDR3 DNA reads TGTGCCTGGCCAGACGCCGGGACTACTAGCACAGATACGCAGTATTTT. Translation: CAWPDAGTTSTDTQYF.

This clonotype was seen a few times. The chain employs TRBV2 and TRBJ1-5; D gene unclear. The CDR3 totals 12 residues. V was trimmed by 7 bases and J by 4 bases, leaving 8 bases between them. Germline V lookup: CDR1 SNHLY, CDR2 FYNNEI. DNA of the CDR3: TGTGCCAGCAAAGAGGCTAATCAGCCCCAGCATTTT. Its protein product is CASKEANQPQHF. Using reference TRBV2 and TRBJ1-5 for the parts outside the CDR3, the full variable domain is EPEVTQTPSHQVTQMGQEVILRCVPISNHLYFYWYRQILGQKVEFLVSFYNNEISEKSEIFDDQFSVERPDGSNFTLKIRSTKLEDSAMYFCASKEANQPQHFGDGTRLSIL.

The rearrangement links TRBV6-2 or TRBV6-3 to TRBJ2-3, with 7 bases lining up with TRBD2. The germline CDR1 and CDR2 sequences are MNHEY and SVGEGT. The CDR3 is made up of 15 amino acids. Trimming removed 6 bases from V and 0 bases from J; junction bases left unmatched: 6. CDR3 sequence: CASRVWGGSTDTQYF. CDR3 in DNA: TGTGCCAGCAGAGTCTGGGGGGGGAGCACAGATACGCAGTATTTT.

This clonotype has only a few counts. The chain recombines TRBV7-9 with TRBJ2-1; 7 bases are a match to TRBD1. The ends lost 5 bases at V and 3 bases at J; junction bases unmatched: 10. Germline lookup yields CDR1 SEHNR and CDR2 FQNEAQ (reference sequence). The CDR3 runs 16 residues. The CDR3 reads CASSPLQGTYYNEQFF. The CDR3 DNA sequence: TGTGCCAGCAGCCCCCTACAGGGGACCTACTACAATGAGCAGTTCTTC.

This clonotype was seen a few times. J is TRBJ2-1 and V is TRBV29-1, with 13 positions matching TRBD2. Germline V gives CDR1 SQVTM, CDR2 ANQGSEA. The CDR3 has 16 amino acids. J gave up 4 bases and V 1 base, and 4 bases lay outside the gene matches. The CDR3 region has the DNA TGCAGCGTTGAAGGGGGACTAGCGGGAATGTACAATGAGCAGTTCTTC. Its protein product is CSVEGGLAGMYNEQFF.

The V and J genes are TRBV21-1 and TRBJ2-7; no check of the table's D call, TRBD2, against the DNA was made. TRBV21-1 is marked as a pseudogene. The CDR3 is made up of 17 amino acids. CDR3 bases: TGTGCCAGCACCACCGCAGGAGGGAGTCCACAAGCCTACGAGCAGTACGTC. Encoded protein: CASTTAGGSPQAYEQYV.

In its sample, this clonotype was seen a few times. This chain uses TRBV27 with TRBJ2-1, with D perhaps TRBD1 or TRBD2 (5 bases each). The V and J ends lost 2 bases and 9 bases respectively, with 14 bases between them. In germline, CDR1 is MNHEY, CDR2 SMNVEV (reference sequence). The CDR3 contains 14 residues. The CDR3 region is CASSLGTRYFEQFF. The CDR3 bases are TGTGCCAGCAGTTTAGGGACCCGTTATTTTGAGCAGTTCTTC.

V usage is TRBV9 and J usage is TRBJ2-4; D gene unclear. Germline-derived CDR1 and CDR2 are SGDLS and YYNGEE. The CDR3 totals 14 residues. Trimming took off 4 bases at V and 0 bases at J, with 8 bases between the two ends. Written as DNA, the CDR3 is TGTGCCAGCAGCCCAAGTATAGCCAAAAACATTCAGTACTTC. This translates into CASSPSIAKNIQYF.

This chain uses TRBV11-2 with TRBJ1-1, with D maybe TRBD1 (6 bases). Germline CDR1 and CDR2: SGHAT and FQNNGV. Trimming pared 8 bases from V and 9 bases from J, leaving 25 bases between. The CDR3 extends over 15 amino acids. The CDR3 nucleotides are TGTGCCAGCGCCAACTTGAGAGGTCGGGGGACAAAAGCTTTCTTT. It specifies CASANLRGRGTKAFF.

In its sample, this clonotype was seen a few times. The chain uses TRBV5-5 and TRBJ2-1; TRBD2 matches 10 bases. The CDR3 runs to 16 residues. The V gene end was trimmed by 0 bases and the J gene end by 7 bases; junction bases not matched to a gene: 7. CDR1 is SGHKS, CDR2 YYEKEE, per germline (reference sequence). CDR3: CASSLVEREGRNEQFF. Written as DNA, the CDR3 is TGTGCCAGCAGCTTGGTGGAGCGGGAGGGTCGAAATGAGCAGTTCTTC.

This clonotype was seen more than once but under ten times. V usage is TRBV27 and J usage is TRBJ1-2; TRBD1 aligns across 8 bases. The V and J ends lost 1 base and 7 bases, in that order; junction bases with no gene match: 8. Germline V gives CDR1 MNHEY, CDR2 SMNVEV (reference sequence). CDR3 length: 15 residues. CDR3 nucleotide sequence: TGTGCCAGCAGTTTATGGCAGGGGGCGTCAATTGGCTACACCTTC. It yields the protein CASSLWQGASIGYTF.

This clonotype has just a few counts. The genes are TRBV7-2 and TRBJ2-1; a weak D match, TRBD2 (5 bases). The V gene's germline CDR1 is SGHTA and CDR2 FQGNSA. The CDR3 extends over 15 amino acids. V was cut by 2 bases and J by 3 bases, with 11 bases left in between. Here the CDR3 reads CASSLRTGNYNEQFF. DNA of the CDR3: TGTGCCAGCAGCTTACGGACTGGGAACTACAATGAGCAGTTCTTC.